Sequencing of this T cell receptor beta chain was carried out in a study of blood T cells in healthy people across ages. A second 7 to 11 cycle PCR used barcoded and J-beta primers. Each CDR3 protein gets one entry after TCRdb re-called the 5' RACE reads with MiXCR. The sample lists fewer than 700,000 distinct CDR3 sequences, 40% to 45% occurring once. The sample consisted of blood. The sequence derives from a man at least 80 years old in good health.

The chain's CDR3 is CASSLGSGRTSGANVLTF. DNA of the CDR3: TGTGCCAGCAGCTTAGGGTCGGGCCGCACCTCTGGGGCCAACGTCCTGACTTTC. V and J are TRBV13 and TRBJ2-6; D is undetermined. The CDR3 runs to 18 residues. V was pared by 0 bases and J by 0 bases, with 12 bases between. CDR1 PRHDT and CDR2 FYEKMQ come from the germline V gene (reference sequence). The full variable domain, in which reference TRBV13 and TRBJ2-6 provide the parts outside the CDR3, is AAGVIQSPRHLIKEKRETATLKCYPIPRHDTVYWYQQGPGQDPQFLISFYEKMQSDKGSIPDRFSAQQFSDYHSELNMSSLELGDSALYFCASSLGSGRTSGANVLTFGAGSRLTVL.